This T cell receptor beta chain stems from a study of shared clonotypes between healthy human individuals. The overall study: Each donor contributed plates that comprised three CD4 naive, three CD4 memory, two CD8 naive and one CD8 memory.

From germline, CDR1 is SGHTA and CDR2 FQGTGA. CDR3 length: 13 residues. V gave up 6 bases and J gave up 4 bases, with 13 bases separating them. This clone turned up a few times. Libraries were prepared by immunoSEQ multiplex PCR; TCRdb keeps only in-frame clonotypes and omits some of them. Among approximately 1,000,000 clones, more than 75% were seen once, and the ten largest hold under 0.65%. The chain employs TRBV7-3 and TRBJ2-7; D remains ambiguous. The source is a man younger than 35 in good health. Some clones in this sample may be carry-over from other donors' samples. What was sequenced was memory CD4+ T cells from PBMCs. Subset given: CD45RA-negative fraction. The CDR3 region is CASSSFNHYEQYF. The CDR3 region has the DNA TGTGCCAGCAGTTCATTCAACCATTACGAGCAGTACTTC.